The clone carrying this T cell receptor (beta chain) appeared a few times. The CDR3 is 18 amino acids. V dropped 1 base and J dropped 8 bases, with 24 bases sitting between them. Germline V gene lookup returns CDR1 SGHRS and CDR2 YFSETQ. The data were taken from a study of T cells in localized non-small cell lung cancer. Sequencing used immunoSEQ multiplex PCR; TCRdb keeps in-frame clones, though not all of them. Of roughly 3,000 clones listed, about 27% are singletons. The V call is TRBV5-1, the J call TRBJ2-2, with a weak D call TRBD1 (7 bases). This specimen was normal lung tissue next to the tumor, taken before any cancer treatment. This TCR was sampled from a woman aged 35 to 70 with stage I lung adenocarcinoma. CDR3 nucleotides: TGCGCCAGCAGCTTGAATGGAGGGGGCCCCGACCCGCGAGGGGAGCTGTTTTTT. It specifies CASSLNGGGPDPRGELFF.